These 3 T cell receptor beta chains came from one sample sequenced in a study of blood T cell repertoires in COVID-19. The data were produced by immunoSEQ multiplex PCR, yet TCRdb's version contains in-frame clones alone and is incomplete. This sample has just over 50,000 clones, with under 90% found just once. The sample was peripheral blood. These receptors were obtained from a man in his 70s with acute or convalescent COVID-19.

The chain uses TRBV5-1 and TRBJ2-7; 7 positions match TRBD1. Germline values: CDR1 SGHRS, CDR2 YFSETQ. The ends lost 0 bases at V and 1 base at J; junction bases unmatched: 7. CDR3 length: 16 residues. The CDR3 sequence: CASSLAGTDPSYEQYF. DNA of the CDR3: TGCGCCAGCAGCTTGGCCGGGACAGACCCATCCTACGAGCAGTACTTC.

The chain carries TRBV7-9 and TRBJ2-5, with 11 bases aligning to TRBD2. J lost 4 bases, V lost 3 bases, and 4 bases had no gene match. The germline gives CDR1 SEHNR, CDR2 FQNEAQ (reference sequence). The CDR3 extends over 15 amino acids. DNA for the CDR3: TGTGCCAGCAGCTTCGGGACTAGCGGTGGAGAGACCCAGTACTTC. Its protein is CASSFGTSGGETQYF.

The chain links TRBV29-1 to TRBJ2-5; 8 bases align to TRBD1. With 6 bases clipped from V and 5 bases from J, the junction kept 11 bases outside the gene matches. The germline gives CDR1 SQVTM, CDR2 ANQGSEA. The CDR3 totals 14 residues. CDR3: CSVRRTGKEETQYF. In DNA form, the CDR3 reads TGCAGCGTCAGGAGGACAGGGAAAGAGGAGACCCAGTACTTC. Supplemented by reference TRBV29-1 and TRBJ2-5, the full variable domain reads SAVISQKPSRDICQRGTSLTIQCQVDSQVTMMFWYRQQPGQSLTLIATANQGSEATYESGFVIDKFPISRPNLTFSTLTVSNMSPEDSSIYLCSVRRTGKEETQYFGPGTRLLVL.